These 3 T cell receptor beta chains share one sample of origin, sequenced in a study of blood T cell repertoires in COVID-19. Method: immunoSEQ multiplex PCR; TCRdb's copy keeps in-frame clones and lacks some. The repertoire holds a few hundred thousand clones, with 88% as singletons. Source material: PBMCs or T cells enriched from blood (not recorded which). The receptors originated from a woman aged 18-29 years who had recovered from COVID-19.

The rearrangement links TRBV24-1 to TRBJ2-3; TRBD2 agrees at 10 bases. Trimming removed 4 bases from V and 3 bases from J; junction bases left unmatched: 6. CDR3 length: 16 amino acids. Germline CDR1 reads KGHDR; CDR2 reads SFDVKD. The CDR3 nucleotides read TGTGCCACCAGTGAACGCGGACTAGCGGTGACAGATACGCAGTATTTT. Residues: CATSERGLAVTDTQYF.

The rearrangement joins TRBV4-3 to TRBJ1-1; possible D gene TRBD1, 6 bases. The ends were cut back, 1 base at V and 0 bases at J, with 12 bases in the middle. The CDR3 spans 16 residues. Per germline, CDR1 LGHNA and CDR2 YSLEER. The DNA for the CDR3 is TGCGCCAGCAGCCAAGGCGGCAGGGGCGTGAACACTGAAGCTTTCTTT. It encodes CASSQGGRGVNTEAFF.

With respect to this clone: This sample also contains other DNA sequences that code for the same CDR3. The chain combines TRBV4-2 with TRBJ2-2; D possibly corresponds to TRBD1 (6 bases). CDR1 is LGHNA and CDR2 is YNFKEQ in the germline V gene. This CDR3 is built from 13 residues. With 3 bases removed from V and 5 bases from J, the gap between germline ends came to 7 bases. The CDR3 bases are TGTGCCAGCAGCCAGGACAGAACCGGGGAGCTGTTTTTT. Encoded protein: CASSQDRTGELFF.